This T cell receptor (beta chain) came from a study of blood T cell repertoires in COVID-19. Study summary: Sites across the United States, Italy and Spain contributed samples from acute and convalescent COVID-19.

The repertoire was sequenced with immunoSEQ multiplex PCR; TCRdb's copy has only in-frame clones and lacks some. Seen here are 90,000 to 150,000 clones, approximately 90% observed once, and the top ten hold 2% to 2.5%. This CDR3 has 14 amino acids. Germline CDR1 and CDR2: SNHLY and FYNNEI. V was shortened by 3 bases and J by 2 bases, with 9 bases between the two germline ends. The rearrangement joins TRBV2 to TRBJ2-3, with D unclear. The TCR originated in a woman in her 50s with acute or convalescent COVID-19. Sample: peripheral blood. CDR3 DNA sequence: TGTGCCAGCAGTGATCGCGCATACACAGATACGCAGTATTTT. This encodes CASSDRAYTDTQYF.